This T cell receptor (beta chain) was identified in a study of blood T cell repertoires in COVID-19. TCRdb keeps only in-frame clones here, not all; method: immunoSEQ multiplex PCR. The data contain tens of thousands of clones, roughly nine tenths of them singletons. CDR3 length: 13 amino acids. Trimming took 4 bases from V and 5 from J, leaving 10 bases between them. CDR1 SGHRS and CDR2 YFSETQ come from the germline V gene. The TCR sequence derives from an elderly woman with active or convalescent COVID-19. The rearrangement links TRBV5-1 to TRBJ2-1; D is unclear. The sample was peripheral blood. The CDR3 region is CASSLVTDNEQFF. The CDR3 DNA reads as TGCGCCAGCAGCCTGGTTACAGACAATGAGCAGTTCTTC.